These 21 T cell receptor beta chains came from one sample sequenced in a study of blood T cell repertoires in COVID-19. Sequencing used immunoSEQ multiplex PCR; TCRdb keeps in-frame clones, though not all of them. The sample has 200,000 to 250,000 clones, about 80% seen once. What was sequenced was peripheral blood. The receptors were gathered from a man older than 75 with acute or convalescent COVID-19.

The chain joins TRBV9 to TRBJ1-1; D remains ambiguous. CDR1 SGDLS and CDR2 YYNGEE come from the germline V gene. Deletions cut 3 bases from V and 5 bases from J, with 8 bases between. The CDR3 runs 12 residues. The CDR3 coding sequence is TGTGCCAGCAGCGGATACGGGACTGAAGCTTTCTTT. Encoded protein: CASSGYGTEAFF.

The chain uses TRBV5-1 and TRBJ2-7, with D perhaps TRBD2 (7 bases). Germline V gives CDR1 SGHRS, CDR2 YFSETQ. The CDR3 contains 13 residues. V was shortened by 2 bases and J by 5 bases, with 11 bases between the two germline ends. In DNA, the CDR3 is TGCGCCAGCAGCTTAGGGGGGGCAGACGAGCAGTACTTC. Translation gives CASSLGGADEQYF.

The chain's CDR3 is CASSFKNPGNTIYF. The CDR3 DNA sequence: TGTGCCAGCAGCTTTAAAAATCCTGGAAACACCATATATTTT. The chain has TRBV13 and TRBJ1-3; no firm D call. The length of the CDR3 is 14 residues. Trimming took 3 bases from V and 2 from J, leaving 8 bases between them. Germline V gives CDR1 PRHDT, CDR2 FYEKMQ (reference sequence).

The chain joins TRBV28 to TRBJ2-1; the match to TRBD2 covers 9 bases. CDR1 is MDHEN and CDR2 is SYDVKM in the germline V gene. Trimming cost V 6 bases and J 5 bases; bases outside gene matches: 5. The length of the CDR3 is 14 residues. CDR3 nucleotides: TGTGCCAGCAGCAGCGGGGGGCCAGACAATGAGCAGTTCTTC. Protein product: CASSSGGPDNEQFF.

The rearrangement joins TRBV7-6 to TRBJ1-6; TRBD1 matches 7 bases. CDR1 is SGHVS and CDR2 is FNYEAQ in the germline V gene. The length of the CDR3 is 14 residues. The trim removed 3 bases at V and 7 bases at J, leaving 3 bases unmatched. The chain's CDR3 is CASSFGTANSPLHF. Here the CDR3 DNA reads TGTGCCAGCAGCTTCGGGACAGCGAATTCACCCCTCCACTTT.

The CDR3 DNA is TGTGCCAGTAGTATCGGACGGGGGGCCTACGAGCAGTACTTC. Amino acids: CASSIGRGAYEQYF. This chain links TRBV19 with TRBJ2-7; 7 bases align to TRBD2. The CDR3 is 14 amino acids. Germline trimming cut 3 bases from V and 2 bases from J; bases unmatched to any gene: 4. The V gene's germline CDR1 is LNHDA and CDR2 SQIVND (reference sequence).

This clone was seen only a few times. The rearrangement joins TRBV6-5 to TRBJ1-5; 10 bases align to TRBD1. The CDR3 covers 15 residues. V lost 4 bases and J lost 7; bases outside the gene matches: 7. Germline CDR1 MNHEY, CDR2 SVGAGI. This chain's CDR3 is CASSSDRGRGQPQHF. In DNA form, the CDR3 reads TGTGCCAGCAGTTCAGACAGGGGGCGCGGGCAGCCCCAGCATTTT.

V usage is TRBV7-3 and J usage is TRBJ2-1; 7 nucleotides match TRBD2. The CDR3 runs 15 residues. Trimming removed 5 bases from V and 0 bases from J; junction bases left unmatched: 4. CDR1 SGHTA and CDR2 FQGTGA come from the germline V gene. As DNA, the CDR3 is TGTGCCAGCAGCCTTAGCGGGCCCTCCTACAATGAGCAGTTCTTC. It translates to CASSLSGPSYNEQFF.

V and J are TRBV28 and TRBJ2-1, with a tentative D call TRBD2 (6 bases). Germline-derived CDR1 and CDR2 are MDHEN and SYDVKM. This CDR3 is built from 16 residues. The V gene lost 0 bases and the J gene lost 7 bases, with 16 bases spanning the gap. The CDR3 here is CASSLWSPGLRNEQFF. The CDR3 DNA sequence: TGTGCCAGCAGTTTATGGTCCCCGGGACTCAGGAATGAGCAGTTCTTC.

This clone was seen just once. This chain links TRBV24-1 with TRBJ2-2; 8 bases agree with TRBD1. CDR1 KGHDR and CDR2 SFDVKD come from the germline V gene. With V trimmed by 3 bases and J by 3 bases, 5 bases remained unmatched. The CDR3 totals 16 residues. This CDR3 reads CATSDAGTGDTGELFF. DNA of the CDR3: TGTGCCACCAGTGATGCCGGGACAGGAGACACCGGGGAGCTGTTTTTT.

The V gene is TRBV7-2, the J gene TRBJ1-3; no definite D call. The CDR3 totals 13 residues. Germline V lookup: CDR1 SGHTA, CDR2 FQGNSA. Trimming took off 3 bases at V and 2 bases at J, with 5 bases between the two ends. The DNA for the CDR3 is TGTGCCAGCAGCTTTCAAACTGGAAACACCATATATTTT. It is translated as CASSFQTGNTIYF.

CDR3 region: CASSEGRVGRTGELFF. The CDR3 coding sequence is TGTGCCAGCAGTGAAGGCAGGGTCGGGAGGACCGGGGAGCTGTTTTTT. The rearrangement joins TRBV2 to TRBJ2-2; 7 nucleotides agree with TRBD2. The CDR3 extends over 16 amino acids. Germline V lookup: CDR1 SNHLY, CDR2 FYNNEI. V gave up 1 base and J gave up 5 bases; unmatched junction bases: 7.

J is TRBJ2-2 and V is TRBV9, with 9 bases lining up with TRBD2. This CDR3 is built from 15 residues. CDR1 is SGDLS and CDR2 is YYNGEE in the germline V gene. The trim removed 5 bases at V and 6 bases at J, leaving 8 bases unmatched. CDR3 DNA: TGTGCCAGCAGTAATAAGCGGGAGGTCCCCGGGGAGCTGTTTTTT. It specifies CASSNKREVPGELFF.

The chain uses TRBV13 and TRBJ2-7; 9 bases line up with TRBD2. With V trimmed by 2 bases and J by 1 base, 12 bases remained unmatched. Germline V gene data show CDR1 as PRHDT and CDR2 as FYEKMQ (reference sequence). This CDR3 has 18 residues. CDR3 DNA: TGTGCCAGCAGCTTACGGCGGGAGGGCCCTTCCCCATCCTACGAGCAGTACTTC. Its translation: CASSLRREGPSPSYEQYF.

This chain uses TRBV24-1 with TRBJ1-4, with D perhaps matching TRBD1 (5 bases). Trimming left V 4 bases short and J 3 bases short, with 11 bases between. CDR3 length equals 15 residues. CDR1 and CDR2 (germline): KGHDR, SFDVKD. This chain's CDR3 is CATSDPGTPNEKLFF. CDR3 coding DNA: TGTGCCACCAGTGACCCCGGGACTCCTAATGAAAAACTGTTTTTT.

The chain employs TRBV27 and TRBJ2-5; 8 bases agree with TRBD2. The CDR3 sequence is 16 residues long. V lost 1 base, J lost 4 bases, and 8 bases stayed unmatched. CDR1 is MNHEY, CDR2 SMNVEV, per germline (reference sequence). CDR3 sequence (DNA): TGTGCCAGCAGTTTATTAGCCCCGGGAGGGGTAGAGACCCAGTACTTC. Translation: CASSLLAPGGVETQYF.

This clone was recorded only once. V gene TRBV7-9 combines with J gene TRBJ1-4; TRBD1 matches at 8 bases. From germline, CDR1 is SEHNR and CDR2 FQNEAQ (reference sequence). V dropped 4 bases and J dropped 8; count of bases not matched to a gene: 9. The CDR3 sequence is 15 residues long. CDR3 sequence: CASSSRDRGREKLFF. The CDR3 DNA reads as TGTGCCAGCAGCTCCAGAGACAGGGGAAGAGAAAAACTGTTTTTT.

The CDR3 loop is CASSARRGQAATNEKLFF. The CDR3, as DNA: TGTGCCAGTAGTGCCCGGCGGGGACAGGCTGCAACTAATGAAAAACTGTTTTTT. The chain links TRBV19 to TRBJ1-4; TRBD1 aligns across 8 bases. With 5 bases clipped from V and 0 bases from J, the junction kept 11 bases outside the gene matches. The CDR3 has 18 residues. Germline loops: CDR1 LNHDA, CDR2 SQIVND (reference sequence).

The V and J genes are TRBV3-1 (or the pseudogene TRBV3-2) and TRBJ2-2; tentatively, D is TRBD2 (5 bases). Germline V gives CDR1 LGHDT, CDR2 YNNKEL (reference sequence). V was shortened by 0 bases and J by 5 bases, with 7 bases between the two germline ends. There are 14 residues in the CDR3. The CDR3 loop is CASSQDPGTGELFF. CDR3 in DNA: TGTGCCAGCAGCCAAGATCCGGGAACCGGGGAGCTGTTTTTT.

This chain links TRBV7-3 with TRBJ1-1, with D unresolved. Trimming took off 2 bases at V and 2 bases at J, with 12 bases between the two ends. The CDR3 contains 15 residues. Per the germline V gene, CDR1 is SGHTA and CDR2 is FQGTGA. The CDR3 is CASSLEGSGNTEAFF. In DNA, the CDR3 is TGTGCCAGCAGCTTAGAGGGATCGGGTAACACTGAAGCTTTCTTT.

The genes are TRBV3-1 (or the pseudogene TRBV3-2) and TRBJ1-1; D not resolved. Germline values: CDR1 LGHDT, CDR2 YNNKEL (reference sequence). V was clipped by 1 base and J by 6 bases, with 9 bases between them. This CDR3 has 13 amino acids. CDR3 region: CASSQVRRAEAFF. Written as DNA, the CDR3 is TGTGCCAGCAGCCAAGTCAGGAGGGCTGAAGCTTTCTTT.